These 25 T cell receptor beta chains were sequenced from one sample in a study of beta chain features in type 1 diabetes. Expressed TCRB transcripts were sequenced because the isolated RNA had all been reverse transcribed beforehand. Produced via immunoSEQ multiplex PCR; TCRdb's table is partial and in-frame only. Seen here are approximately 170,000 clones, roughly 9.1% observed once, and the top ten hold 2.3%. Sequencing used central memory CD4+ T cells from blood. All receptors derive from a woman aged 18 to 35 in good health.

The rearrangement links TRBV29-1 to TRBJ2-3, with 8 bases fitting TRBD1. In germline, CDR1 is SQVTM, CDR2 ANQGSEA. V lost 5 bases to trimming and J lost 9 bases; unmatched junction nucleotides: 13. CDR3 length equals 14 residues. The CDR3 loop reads CSVMTGARTGTQYF. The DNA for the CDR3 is TGCAGCGTTATGACAGGGGCCCGCACAGGAACGCAGTATTTT.

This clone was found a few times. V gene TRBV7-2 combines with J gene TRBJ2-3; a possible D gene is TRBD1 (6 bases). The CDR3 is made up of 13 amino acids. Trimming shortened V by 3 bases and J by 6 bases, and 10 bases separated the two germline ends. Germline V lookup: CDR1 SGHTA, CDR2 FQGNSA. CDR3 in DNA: TGTGCCAGCAGCTTCTCAACAGGGGATACGCAGTATTTT. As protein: CASSFSTGDTQYF.

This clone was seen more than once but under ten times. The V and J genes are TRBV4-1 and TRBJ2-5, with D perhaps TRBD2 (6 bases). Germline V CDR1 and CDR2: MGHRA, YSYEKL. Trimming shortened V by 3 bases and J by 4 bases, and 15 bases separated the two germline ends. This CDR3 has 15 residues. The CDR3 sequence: CASSQLPRAGETQYF. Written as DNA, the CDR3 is TGCGCCAGCAGCCAGCTACCCCGAGCGGGAGAGACCCAGTACTTC.

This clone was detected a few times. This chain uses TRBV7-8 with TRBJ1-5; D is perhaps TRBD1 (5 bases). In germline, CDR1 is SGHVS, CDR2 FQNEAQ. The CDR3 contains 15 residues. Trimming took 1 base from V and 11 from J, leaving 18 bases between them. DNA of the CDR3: TGTGCCAGCAGCTTAGGTGAAACGGGGCCGGGGGCCCAGCATTTT. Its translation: CASSLGETGPGAQHF.

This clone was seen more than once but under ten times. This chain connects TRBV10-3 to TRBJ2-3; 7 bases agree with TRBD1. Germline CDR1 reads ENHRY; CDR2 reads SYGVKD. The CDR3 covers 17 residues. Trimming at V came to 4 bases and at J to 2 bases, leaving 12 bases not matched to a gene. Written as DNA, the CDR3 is TGTGCCATCAGTGGGACAGGCGGTACCCACACCACAGATACGCAGTATTTT. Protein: CAISGTGGTHTTDTQYF.

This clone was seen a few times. CDR3 nucleotides: TGTGCCGCGACAAAGCGGGGGAGCGAGACCCAGTACTTC. Protein: CAATKRGSETQYF. This sequence joins TRBV30 and TRBJ2-5; 8 nucleotides align to TRBD2. V lost 8 bases to trimming and J lost 5 bases; unmatched junction nucleotides: 10. Germline CDR1 is GTSNPN and CDR2 is SVGIG (reference sequence). The CDR3 has 13 amino acids. Looking up the rest from reference TRBV30 and TRBJ2-5 gives the full variable domain: SQTIHQWPATLVQPVGSPLSLECTVEGTSNPNLYWYRQAAGRGLQLLFYSVGIGQISSEVPQNLSASRPQDRQFILSSKKLLLSDSGFYLCAATKRGSETQYFGPGTRLLVL.

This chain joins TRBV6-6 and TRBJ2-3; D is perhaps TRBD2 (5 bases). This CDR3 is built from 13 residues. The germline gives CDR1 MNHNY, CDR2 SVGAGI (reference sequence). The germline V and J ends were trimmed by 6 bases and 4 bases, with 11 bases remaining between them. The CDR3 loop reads CASRDGGSDTQYF. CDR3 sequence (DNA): TGTGCCAGCAGGGACGGAGGCTCAGATACGCAGTATTTT.

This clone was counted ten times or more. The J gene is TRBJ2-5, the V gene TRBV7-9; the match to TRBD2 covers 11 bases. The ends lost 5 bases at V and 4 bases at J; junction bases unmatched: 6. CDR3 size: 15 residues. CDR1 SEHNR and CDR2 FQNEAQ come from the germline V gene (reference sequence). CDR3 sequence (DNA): TGTGCCAGCAGCCACCTAGCGGGAGGCTTAGAGACCCAGTACTTC. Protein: CASSHLAGGLETQYF.

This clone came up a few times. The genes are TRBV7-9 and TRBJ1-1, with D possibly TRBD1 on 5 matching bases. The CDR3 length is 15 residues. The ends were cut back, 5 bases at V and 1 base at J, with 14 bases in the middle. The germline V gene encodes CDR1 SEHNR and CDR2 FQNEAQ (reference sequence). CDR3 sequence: CASSRPKGANTEAFF. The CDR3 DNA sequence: TGTGCCAGCAGCCGACCCAAAGGGGCGAACACTGAAGCTTTCTTT. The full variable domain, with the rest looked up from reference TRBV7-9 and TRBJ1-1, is DTGVSQNPRHKITKRGQNVTFRCDPISEHNRLYWYRQTLGQGPEFLTYFQNEAQLEKSRLLSDRFSAERPKGSFSTLEIQRTEQGDSAMYLCASSRPKGANTEAFFGQGTRLTVV.

CDR3 sequence (DNA): TGTGCCAGCACACGGGGGGAGAGCAACGAGCAGTACTTC. Translation: CASTRGESNEQYF. The chain uses TRBV5-8 and TRBJ2-7, with 7 bases aligning to TRBD2. Germline CDR1 SGHTS, CDR2 YDEGEE. The CDR3 consists of 13 residues. Losses at the gene ends were 6 bases for V and 5 bases for J; bases not matched to a gene: 8.

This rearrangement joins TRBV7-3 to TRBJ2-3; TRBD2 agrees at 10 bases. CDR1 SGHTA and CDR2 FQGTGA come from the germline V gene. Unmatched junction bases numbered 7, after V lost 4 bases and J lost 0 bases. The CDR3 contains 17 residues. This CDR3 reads CASSSRLAGTSTDTQYF. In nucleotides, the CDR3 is TGTGCCAGCAGCTCGCGACTAGCGGGTACTAGCACAGATACGCAGTATTTT. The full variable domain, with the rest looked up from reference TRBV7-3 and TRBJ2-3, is GAGVSQTPSNKVTEKGKYVELRCDPISGHTALYWYRQSLGQGPEFLIYFQGTGAADDSGLPNDRFFAVRPEGSVSTLKIQRTERGDSAVYLCASSSRLAGTSTDTQYFGPGTRLTVL.

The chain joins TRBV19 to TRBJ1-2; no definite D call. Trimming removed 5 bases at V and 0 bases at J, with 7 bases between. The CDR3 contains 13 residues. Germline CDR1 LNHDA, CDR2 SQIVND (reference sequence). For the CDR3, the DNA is TGTGCCAGTAGTTCGGGAACTAACTATGGCTACACCTTC. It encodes CASSSGTNYGYTF.

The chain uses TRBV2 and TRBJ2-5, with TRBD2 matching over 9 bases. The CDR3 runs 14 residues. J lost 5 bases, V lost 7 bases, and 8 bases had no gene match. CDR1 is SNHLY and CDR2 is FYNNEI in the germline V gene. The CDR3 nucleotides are TGTGCCAGCACGTCAGCGGGAGGATGGGAGACCCAGTACTTC. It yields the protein CASTSAGGWETQYF.

CDR3 in amino acids: CAIRSSGVQETQYF. In DNA form, the CDR3 reads TGTGCCATCAGATCTAGCGGGGTCCAAGAGACCCAGTACTTC. V gene TRBV10-3 combines with J gene TRBJ2-5; 9 nucleotides align to TRBD2. This CDR3 is built from 14 residues. Germline V gene data show CDR1 as ENHRY and CDR2 as SYGVKD. J lost 1 base, V lost 6 bases, and 3 bases had no gene match.

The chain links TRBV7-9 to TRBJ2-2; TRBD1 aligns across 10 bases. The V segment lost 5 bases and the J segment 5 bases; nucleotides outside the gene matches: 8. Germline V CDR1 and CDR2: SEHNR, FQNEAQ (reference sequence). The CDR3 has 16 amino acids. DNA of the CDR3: TGTGCCAGCAGCCACCGAGGGACAGGGGAAACCGGGGAGCTGTTTTTT. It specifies CASSHRGTGETGELFF.

The CDR3 nucleotides read TGTGCCAGCAGTCAGGACAGGAGGTTTGGCTACACCTTC. It is translated as CASSQDRRFGYTF. The rearrangement links TRBV6-5 to TRBJ1-2, with 7 bases that match TRBD1. This CDR3 spans 13 amino acids. CDR1 is MNHEY, CDR2 SVGAGI, per germline. The ends lost 5 bases at V and 7 bases at J; junction bases unmatched: 7.

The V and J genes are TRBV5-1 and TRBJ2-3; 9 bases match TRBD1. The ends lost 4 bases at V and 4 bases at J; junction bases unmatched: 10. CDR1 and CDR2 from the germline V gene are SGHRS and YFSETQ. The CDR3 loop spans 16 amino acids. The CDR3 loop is CASSTSGQGDSDTQYF. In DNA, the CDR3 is TGCGCCAGCAGCACCTCGGGACAGGGCGATTCAGATACGCAGTATTTT.

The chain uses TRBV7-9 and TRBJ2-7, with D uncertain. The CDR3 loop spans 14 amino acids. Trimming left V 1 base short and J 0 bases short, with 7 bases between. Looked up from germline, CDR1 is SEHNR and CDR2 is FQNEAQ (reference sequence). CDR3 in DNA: TGTGCCAGCAGCTTAGGAGTTAGCTCCTACGAGCAGTACTTC. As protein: CASSLGVSSYEQYF.

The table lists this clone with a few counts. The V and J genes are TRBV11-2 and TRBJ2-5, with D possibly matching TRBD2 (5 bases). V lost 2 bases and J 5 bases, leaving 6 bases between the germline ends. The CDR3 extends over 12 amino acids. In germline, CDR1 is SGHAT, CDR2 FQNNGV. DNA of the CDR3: TGTGCCAGCAGCTTACGAGGGGAGACCCAGTACTTC. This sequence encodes CASSLRGETQYF.

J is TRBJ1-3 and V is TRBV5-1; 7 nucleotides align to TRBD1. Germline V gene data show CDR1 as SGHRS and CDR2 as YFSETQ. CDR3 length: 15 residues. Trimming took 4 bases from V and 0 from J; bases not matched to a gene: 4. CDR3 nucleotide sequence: TGCGCCAGCAGCCCCGGACAGGTCTCTGGAAACACCATATATTTT. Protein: CASSPGQVSGNTIYF.

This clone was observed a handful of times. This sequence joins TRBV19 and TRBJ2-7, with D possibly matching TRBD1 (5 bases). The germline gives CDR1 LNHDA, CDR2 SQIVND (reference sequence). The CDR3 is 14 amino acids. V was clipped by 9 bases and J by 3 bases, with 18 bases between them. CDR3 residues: CARHAAGIFYEQYF. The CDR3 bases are TGTGCCAGGCACGCTGCAGGGATTTTCTACGAGCAGTACTTC.

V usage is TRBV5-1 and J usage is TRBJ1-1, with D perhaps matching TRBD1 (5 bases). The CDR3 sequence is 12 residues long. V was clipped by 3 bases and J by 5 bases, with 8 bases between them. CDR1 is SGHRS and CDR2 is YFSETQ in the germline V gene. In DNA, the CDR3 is TGCGCCAGCAGCTGGGGGGAAACTGAAGCTTTCTTT. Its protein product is CASSWGETEAFF. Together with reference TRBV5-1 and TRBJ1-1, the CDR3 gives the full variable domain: KAGVTQTPRYLIKTRGQQVTLSCSPISGHRSVSWYQQTPGQGLQFLFEYFSETQRNKGNFPGRFSGRQFSNSRSEMNVSTLELGDSALYLCASSWGETEAFFGQGTRLTVV.

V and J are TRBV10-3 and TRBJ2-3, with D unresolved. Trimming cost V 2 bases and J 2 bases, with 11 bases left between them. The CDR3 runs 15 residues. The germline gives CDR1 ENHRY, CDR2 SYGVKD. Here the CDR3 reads CAISEIAGATDTQYF. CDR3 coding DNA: TGTGCCATCAGTGAGATCGCAGGCGCCACAGATACGCAGTATTTT.

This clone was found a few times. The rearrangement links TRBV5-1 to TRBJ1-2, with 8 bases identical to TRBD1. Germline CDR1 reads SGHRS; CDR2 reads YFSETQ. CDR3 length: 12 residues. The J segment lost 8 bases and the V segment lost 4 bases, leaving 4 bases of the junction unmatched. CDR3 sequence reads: CASSPTGEGYTF. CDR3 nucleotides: TGCGCCAGCAGCCCGACAGGGGAAGGCTACACCTTC. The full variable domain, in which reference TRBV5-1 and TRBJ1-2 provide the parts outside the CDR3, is KAGVTQTPRYLIKTRGQQVTLSCSPISGHRSVSWYQQTPGQGLQFLFEYFSETQRNKGNFPGRFSGRQFSNSRSEMNVSTLELGDSALYLCASSPTGEGYTFGSGTRLTVV.

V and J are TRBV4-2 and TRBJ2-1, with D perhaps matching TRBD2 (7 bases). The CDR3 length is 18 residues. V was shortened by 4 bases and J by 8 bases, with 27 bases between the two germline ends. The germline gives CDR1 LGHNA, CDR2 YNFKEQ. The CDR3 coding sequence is TGTGCCAGCAGCCGGTCAAGCATACAGCGGGGTTCAGGGGATGAGCAGTTCTTC. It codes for CASSRSSIQRGSGDEQFF.